This TCR beta chain was recorded in a study of T cell repertoires in cytomegalovirus infection. Via MiXCR, TCRdb re-called the reads, giving one row per CDR3 protein. This sample yields a few hundred thousand distinct CDR3 sequences, of which 30% to 40% are seen a single time; roughly a sixth belongs to the top ten. Concerning this clonotype itself: The antigen is not known.

This receptor was taken from a human donor in good health (CMV status not recorded). Some clones in this sample may be carry-over from other donors' samples. Sample: cultured PBMCs, taken from culture after CMV antigen stimulation.

CDR3 sequence: CASSSGRGQPQHF. In nucleotides, the CDR3 is TGTGCCAGCAGTTCGGGACGGGGGCAGCCCCAGCATTTT. V gene TRBV6-5 combines with J gene TRBJ1-5, with a tentative D call TRBD1 (5 bases). This CDR3 is built from 13 residues. Trimming took off 4 bases at V and 7 bases at J, with 11 bases between the two ends. Per the germline V gene, CDR1 is MNHEY and CDR2 is SVGAGI.